This passage covers 10 T cell receptor beta chains from one sample sequenced in a study of T cells in tuberculosis. The repertoire was sequenced with immunoSEQ multiplex PCR; TCRdb's copy has only in-frame clones and lacks some. The sample shows about 58,000 clones, 88% of them seen only once. Sorting used thawed, overnight-rested PBMC stained with anti-CD3, a viability dye and GMM-loaded CD1B tetramer. The CD1B tetramers carried C32 glucose monomycolate purified from Rhodococcus equi. The sequencing input was CD1b-GMM tetramer-negative cells sorted from PBMCs. All receptors derive from an adult woman with latent tuberculosis.

This clone was detected once. The rearrangement joins TRBV5-1 to TRBJ1-4, with 11 nucleotides matching TRBD1. Unmatched junction bases numbered 14, after V lost 4 bases and J lost 12 bases. This CDR3 has 16 residues. Germline V gene sequence: CDR1 SGHRS, CDR2 YFSETQ. CDR3: CASSRGQGGTFGELFF. CDR3 nucleotides: TGCGCCAGCAGCCGGGGACAGGGGGGAACGTTTGGGGAACTGTTTTTT.

The chain uses TRBV11-2 and TRBJ2-5, with D possibly TRBD1 on 6 matching bases. Deletions cut 5 bases from V and 4 bases from J, with 17 bases between. Germline V gene lookup returns CDR1 SGHAT and CDR2 FQNNGV. The CDR3 has 15 residues. CDR3 sequence: CASSHGWGRGETQYF. As DNA, the CDR3 is TGTGCCAGCAGCCATGGCTGGGGGCGCGGAGAGACCCAGTACTTC.

This clone was picked up one time. The CDR3 is CASSLGRDPTEAFF. As DNA, the CDR3 is TGCGCCAGCAGCTTGGGCAGGGATCCGACTGAAGCTTTCTTT. The J gene is TRBJ1-1, the V gene TRBV5-1; perhaps TRBD1 as D (5 bases). Trimming removed 0 bases from V and 5 bases from J, with 11 bases in between. The CDR3 loop spans 14 amino acids. In germline, CDR1 is SGHRS, CDR2 YFSETQ.

The V and J genes are TRBV6-6 and TRBJ2-1, with TRBD1 matching 7 bases. In germline, CDR1 is MNHNY, CDR2 SVGAGI (reference sequence). V shed 7 bases, J shed 4 bases, and the junction held 13 bases outside the gene matches. This CDR3 contains 16 residues. In nucleotides, the CDR3 is TGTGCCAGCAATGACCCGGACAGGCCAATTTACAATGAGCAGTTCTTC. Its translation: CASNDPDRPIYNEQFF.

This clone was observed once. The V gene is TRBV20-1, the J gene TRBJ2-4; possible D gene TRBD1, 5 bases. V lost 7 bases and J lost 8, with 12 bases in between. CDR3 length: 11 amino acids. The germline gives CDR1 DFQATT, CDR2 SNEGSKA (reference sequence). CDR3 bases: TGCAGTGGTTTCAGGGAAGACATTCAGTACTTC. Translating gives CSGFREDIQYF.

This chain connects TRBV18 to TRBJ2-7; D possibly corresponds to TRBD2 (5 bases). Trimming took 5 bases from V and 3 from J, leaving 11 bases between them. This CDR3 has 13 amino acids. CDR1 and CDR2 (germline): KGHSH, LQKENI. CDR3 sequence (DNA): TGTGCCAGCTCAACCCCACTAGACTACGAGCAGTACTTC. This encodes CASSTPLDYEQYF.

This clone appeared a single time. The rearrangement uses TRBV10-3 and TRBJ2-3, with TRBD1 identical over 7 bases. Trimming cost V 4 bases and J 8 bases; bases outside gene matches: 12. The CDR3 is 15 residues long. Germline V CDR1 and CDR2: ENHRY, SYGVKD. CDR3 region: CAISGDREPPGTQYF. The CDR3, as DNA: TGTGCCATCAGTGGAGACAGGGAACCGCCCGGTACGCAGTATTTT.

This rearrangement joins TRBV15 to TRBJ2-3; 9 bases agree with TRBD1. The germline gives CDR1 LNHNV, CDR2 YYDKDF (reference sequence). This CDR3 has 15 residues. V shed 1 base and J 5 bases; nucleotides not matched to a gene: 4. This chain's CDR3 is CATSRAGQGVDTQYF. CDR3 in DNA: TGTGCCACCAGCAGAGCGGGACAGGGAGTAGATACGCAGTATTTT.

The chain combines TRBV5-1 with TRBJ1-6, with a weak D call TRBD1 (6 bases). The CDR3 loop spans 16 amino acids. Germline V gives CDR1 SGHRS, CDR2 YFSETQ. Trimming left V 2 bases short and J 7 bases short, with 16 bases between. This CDR3 is CASSFNRDLVNSPLHF. DNA for the CDR3: TGCGCCAGCAGCTTCAACAGGGATTTGGTGAATTCACCCCTCCACTTT.

The DNA of the CDR3 is TGTGCCAGCAGCCCCCCTGGCAGGGATTCAGGCCAGTACTTC. The encoded protein is CASSPPGRDSGQYF. The V and J genes are TRBV7-2 and TRBJ2-5; a weak D match, TRBD1 (5 bases). CDR3 length equals 14 residues. Per germline, CDR1 SGHTA and CDR2 FQGNSA. Trimming stripped 5 bases from V and 10 bases from J, with 20 bases between. The whole variable domain, filled in from reference TRBV7-2 and TRBJ2-5, reads GAGVSQSPSNKVTEKGKDVELRCDPISGHTALYWYRQSLGQGLEFLIYFQGNSAPDKSGLPSDRFSAERTGGSVSTLTIQRTQQEDSAVYLCASSPPGRDSGQYFGPGTRLLVL.